A selection of T cell receptor beta chains follows, all from one sample in a study of response to subunit inactivated influenza vaccine. MiXCR, run by TCRdb on the RT-PCR reads, gives a single entry per CDR3 protein. The table records around 850,000 distinct CDR3 sequences, less than 20% of them present only once. Sequencing was performed on PBMCs from blood, taken 5 days after vaccination. The receptors originated from a man in his fifties or sixties who received an inactivated influenza vaccine. CDR3s include the opening cysteine and the closing phenylalanine or tryptophan. The order of the fields is V gene, clone size, J gene, D gene, CDR3 protein, CDR3 DNA. D genes are given only for firm matches. Size is stated for part of the rows, as once, few or many counts, or as a class when the clone is expanded.

v_call: TRBV7-6; clone_size: few; j_call: TRBJ2-7; d_call: .; cdr3_aa: CASSLAVVDEQYF; cdr3_nt: TGTGCCAGCAGCTTAGCGGTGGTGGATGAGCAGTACTTC
v_call: TRBV20-1; clone_size: few; j_call: TRBJ2-1; d_call: .; cdr3_aa: CSASIADSYNEQFF; cdr3_nt: TGCAGTGCTAGTATCGCGGACAGTTACAATGAGCAGTTCTTC
v_call: TRBV2; clone_size: few; j_call: TRBJ2-1; d_call: .; cdr3_aa: CASKGGRGHNEQFF; cdr3_nt: TGTGCCAGCAAGGGGGGCAGGGGCCACAATGAGCAGTTCTTC
v_call: TRBV12-3/TRBV12-4; clone_size: many; j_call: TRBJ1-4; d_call: .; cdr3_aa: CASSLRSSGLFF; cdr3_nt: TGTGCCAGCAGCCTCAGGAGCTCAGGACTGTTTTTT
v_call: TRBV11-1; clone_size: few; j_call: TRBJ2-2; d_call: .; cdr3_aa: CASSTRLNTGELFF; cdr3_nt: TGTGCCAGCAGCACCCGTCTGAACACCGGGGAGCTGTTTTTT
v_call: TRBV6-2/TRBV6-3; clone_size: .; j_call: TRBJ2-1; d_call: .; cdr3_aa: CASRPRDPVSYNEQFF; cdr3_nt: TGTGCCAGCAGACCCCGGGACCCAGTCTCCTACAATGAGCAGTTCTTC
v_call: TRBV6-2/TRBV6-3; clone_size: .; j_call: TRBJ1-5; d_call: .; cdr3_aa: CASTDTGTQPQHF; cdr3_nt: TGTGCCAGCACCGATACAGGGACTCAGCCCCAGCATTTT
v_call: TRBV6-2/TRBV6-3; clone_size: few; j_call: TRBJ2-7; d_call: .; cdr3_aa: CASTRVTSYEQYF; cdr3_nt: TGTGCCAGCACGCGGGTTACTTCCTACGAGCAGTACTTC
v_call: TRBV5-1; clone_size: few; j_call: TRBJ2-3; d_call: TRBD1; cdr3_aa: CASSPTGMDTQYF; cdr3_nt: TGCGCCAGCAGCCCGACAGGGATGGATACGCAGTATTTT
v_call: TRBV20-1; clone_size: few; j_call: TRBJ1-3; d_call: TRBD1; cdr3_aa: CSARGGQGRSGNTIYF; cdr3_nt: TGCAGTGCTAGGGGGGGACAGGGCCGCTCTGGAAACACCATATATTTT
v_call: TRBV6-1; clone_size: many; j_call: TRBJ2-7; d_call: TRBD1; cdr3_aa: CASRRKTGGSAYEQYF; cdr3_nt: TGTGCCAGCAGGAGAAAAACAGGGGGCAGCGCCTACGAGCAGTACTTC
v_call: TRBV20-1; clone_size: .; j_call: TRBJ2-5; d_call: TRBD2; cdr3_aa: CSARISSGGAMETQYF; cdr3_nt: TGCAGTGCTAGAATATCTAGCGGGGGGGCCATGGAGACCCAGTACTTC
v_call: TRBV7-2; clone_size: few; j_call: TRBJ2-5; d_call: TRBD2; cdr3_aa: CASRDAGGGETQYF; cdr3_nt: TGTGCCAGCAGAGATGCGGGGGGAGGGGAGACCCAGTACTTC
v_call: TRBV28; clone_size: few; j_call: TRBJ2-7; d_call: TRBD2; cdr3_aa: CASRRLAGRYEQYF; cdr3_nt: TGTGCCAGCAGGCGACTAGCGGGACGCTACGAGCAGTACTTC
v_call: TRBV20-1; clone_size: .; j_call: TRBJ2-7; d_call: .; cdr3_aa: CSAVQGRYEQYF; cdr3_nt: TGCAGTGCGGTACAGGGGAGGTACGAGCAGTACTTC
v_call: TRBV6-5; clone_size: few; j_call: TRBJ2-7; d_call: .; cdr3_aa: CGRAGAPYEQYF; cdr3_nt: TGTGGTAGGGCAGGGGCTCCCTACGAGCAGTACTTC
v_call: TRBV9; clone_size: many; j_call: TRBJ2-7; d_call: TRBD2; cdr3_aa: CASSVEGWASGMQYF; cdr3_nt: TGTGCCAGCAGCGTAGAAGGCTGGGCTAGCGGGATGCAGTACTTC
v_call: TRBV25-1; clone_size: few; j_call: TRBJ2-1; d_call: .; cdr3_aa: CASSDRTSVGEQFF; cdr3_nt: TGTGCCAGCAGTGACAGGACTTCGGTAGGTGAGCAGTTCTTC
v_call: TRBV29-1; clone_size: .; j_call: TRBJ2-7; d_call: .; cdr3_aa: CSGGNHEQYF; cdr3_nt: TGCAGCGGGGGGAACCACGAGCAGTACTTC
v_call: TRBV7-9; clone_size: .; j_call: TRBJ1-2; d_call: .; cdr3_aa: CASSSPTRELAYGYTF; cdr3_nt: TGTGCCAGCAGCAGCCCGACACGAGAGTTGGCGTATGGCTACACCTTC
v_call: TRBV7-2; clone_size: many; j_call: TRBJ2-1; d_call: .; cdr3_aa: CASSAQAATEQFF; cdr3_nt: TGTGCCAGCAGCGCACAGGCAGCTACTGAGCAGTTCTTC
v_call: TRBV12-3/TRBV12-4; clone_size: few; j_call: TRBJ2-1; d_call: .; cdr3_aa: CASSLRYLGVAGRSSYNEQFF; cdr3_nt: TGTGCCAGCAGTTTGCGGTATCTTGGGGTCGCGGGAAGGAGCTCCTACAATGAGCAGTTCTTC
v_call: TRBV5-6; clone_size: few; j_call: TRBJ1-1; d_call: .; cdr3_aa: CASSPLQKTNTEAFF; cdr3_nt: TGTGCCAGCAGCCCTTTACAAAAAACGAACACTGAAGCTTTCTTT
v_call: TRBV6-1; clone_size: .; j_call: TRBJ1-2; d_call: .; cdr3_aa: CASSDFEPPYGYTF; cdr3_nt: TGTGCCAGCAGTGACTTTGAGCCCCCCTATGGCTACACCTTC
v_call: TRBV5-1; clone_size: .; j_call: TRBJ1-1; d_call: TRBD1; cdr3_aa: CASSYRTGNTEAFF; cdr3_nt: TGCGCCAGCAGCTACCGGACAGGGAATACTGAAGCTTTCTTT
v_call: TRBV12-3/TRBV12-4; clone_size: .; j_call: TRBJ1-1; d_call: .; cdr3_aa: CASSPHQGFTEAFF; cdr3_nt: TGTGCCAGCAGTCCACATCAGGGCTTCACTGAAGCTTTCTTT
v_call: TRBV20-1; clone_size: few; j_call: TRBJ2-7; d_call: TRBD2; cdr3_aa: CSASRGSGNYEQYF; cdr3_nt: TGCAGTGCTTCCCGCGGTAGCGGGAACTACGAGCAGTACTTC
v_call: TRBV27; clone_size: .; j_call: TRBJ2-7; d_call: TRBD2; cdr3_aa: CASSATLAGAYEQYF; cdr3_nt: TGTGCCAGCAGTGCCACACTAGCGGGAGCCTACGAGCAGTACTTC
v_call: TRBV5-6; clone_size: few; j_call: TRBJ1-6; d_call: TRBD1; cdr3_aa: CASSRTGLGPLHF; cdr3_nt: TGTGCCAGCAGCAGGACAGGGTTGGGACCCCTCCACTTT
v_call: TRBV6-1; clone_size: few; j_call: TRBJ1-4; d_call: .; cdr3_aa: CASSGSDQGQKLFF; cdr3_nt: TGTGCCAGCAGTGGCTCGGATCAGGGGCAAAAACTGTTTTTT
v_call: TRBV28; clone_size: few; j_call: TRBJ1-5; d_call: .; cdr3_aa: CASRLGDQPQHF; cdr3_nt: TGTGCCAGCAGGTTAGGGGATCAGCCCCAGCATTTT
v_call: TRBV7-2; clone_size: many; j_call: TRBJ2-1; d_call: TRBD1; cdr3_aa: CASSYRTGWVNEQFF; cdr3_nt: TGTGCCAGCAGCTATAGGACAGGGTGGGTCAATGAGCAGTTCTTC
v_call: TRBV29-1; clone_size: .; j_call: TRBJ2-7; d_call: .; cdr3_aa: CSVGFSYEQYF; cdr3_nt: TGCAGCGTCGGGTTTTCCTACGAGCAGTACTTC
v_call: TRBV6-2/TRBV6-3; clone_size: few; j_call: TRBJ2-3; d_call: .; cdr3_aa: CACSTDTQYF; cdr3_nt: TGTGCCTGCTCTACAGATACGCAGTATTTT
v_call: TRBV5-6; clone_size: few; j_call: TRBJ1-1; d_call: .; cdr3_aa: CASSLGLMGAGDTEAFF; cdr3_nt: TGTGCCAGCAGCTTGGGATTGATGGGCGCGGGCGACACTGAAGCTTTCTTT
v_call: TRBV20-1; clone_size: few; j_call: TRBJ2-1; d_call: TRBD2; cdr3_aa: CSATGLAGPIYNEQFF; cdr3_nt: TGCAGTGCTACGGGACTAGCGGGACCCATCTACAATGAGCAGTTCTTC
v_call: TRBV12-3/TRBV12-4; clone_size: .; j_call: TRBJ1-4; d_call: .; cdr3_aa: CASRRQENEKLFF; cdr3_nt: TGTGCCAGCAGGCGACAGGAAAATGAAAAACTGTTTTTT
v_call: TRBV20-1; clone_size: few; j_call: TRBJ2-5; d_call: .; cdr3_aa: CSARATVLRDETQYF; cdr3_nt: TGCAGTGCTAGAGCGACAGTATTAAGGGATGAGACCCAGTACTTC
v_call: TRBV20-1; clone_size: many; j_call: TRBJ2-1; d_call: TRBD2; cdr3_aa: CSARDPWTSGYNEQFF; cdr3_nt: TGCAGTGCTAGAGACCCTTGGACTAGCGGCTACAATGAGCAGTTCTTC
v_call: TRBV5-1; clone_size: .; j_call: TRBJ2-1; d_call: .; cdr3_aa: CASSLDTFSFYNEQFF; cdr3_nt: TGCGCCAGCAGTCTCGACACGTTTTCTTTTTACAATGAGCAGTTCTTC
v_call: TRBV28; clone_size: .; j_call: TRBJ2-1; d_call: .; cdr3_aa: CASSSGVRLNEQFF; cdr3_nt: TGTGCCAGCAGTTCCGGGGTTAGACTCAATGAGCAGTTCTTC
v_call: TRBV20-1; clone_size: few; j_call: TRBJ2-1; d_call: TRBD1; cdr3_aa: CSASWTGGQGLSYNEQFF; cdr3_nt: TGCAGTGCTAGCTGGACAGGGGGCCAGGGACTCTCCTACAATGAGCAGTTCTTC
v_call: TRBV7-7; clone_size: .; j_call: TRBJ2-1; d_call: .; cdr3_aa: CASSTSSGFDEQFF; cdr3_nt: TGTGCCAGCAGCACGAGTAGCGGTTTCGATGAGCAGTTCTTC
v_call: TRBV12-3/TRBV12-4; clone_size: few; j_call: TRBJ1-6; d_call: TRBD1; cdr3_aa: CASSSGDSHNSPLHF; cdr3_nt: TGTGCCAGCAGTTCAGGGGACAGTCATAATTCACCCCTCCACTTT
v_call: TRBV9; clone_size: .; j_call: TRBJ2-1; d_call: TRBD2; cdr3_aa: CASSVGGSLNEQFF; cdr3_nt: TGTGCCAGCAGCGTAGGCGGGAGCTTAAATGAGCAGTTCTTC
v_call: TRBV6-6; clone_size: few; j_call: TRBJ1-2; d_call: .; cdr3_aa: CASSYSGAGYTF; cdr3_nt: TGTGCCAGCAGTTACTCAGGGGCTGGCTACACCTTC
v_call: TRBV20-1; clone_size: few; j_call: TRBJ1-1; d_call: TRBD1; cdr3_aa: CSAADRGSTFF; cdr3_nt: TGCAGTGCCGCGGACAGGGGATCGACTTTCTTT
v_call: TRBV6-5; clone_size: .; j_call: TRBJ1-1; d_call: TRBD1; cdr3_aa: CASSYGQGASEAFF; cdr3_nt: TGTGCCAGCAGTTACGGACAGGGGGCGAGCGAAGCTTTCTTT